The rows below give T cell receptor beta chains drawn from one sample of a study of blood T cell repertoires in COVID-19. Repertoires were generated with immunoSEQ multiplex PCR, while TCRdb's copy carries only in-frame clones and drops some. There are 300,000 or so clones in the sample; approximately 86% occur only once, and around 4.4% lies in the top ten. Sequenced: PBMCs or T cells enriched from blood (not recorded which). The receptors originated from a woman between 35 and 50 years old with acute COVID-19. The CDR3 runs from the conserved cysteine through the conserved F or W. A D gene is named only where the DNA matches it firmly. The size field is filled for only some rows; it gives once, few, many or a size class.

V	D	size	J	DNA	CDR3
TRBV7-2	TRBD1	few	TRBJ1-3	TGTGCCAGCAGCTTAGTCACAGGGGCTGGAAACACCATATATTTT	CASSLVTGAGNTIYF
TRBV4-3	TRBD1	few	TRBJ1-1	TGCGCCAGCAGCCAACGGACAGGGGGCGAGGGGGTTGAAGCTTTCTTT	CASSQRTGGEGVEAFF
TRBV7-9	NA	few	TRBJ2-7	TGTGCCAGCAGTCCCTCTACACGGCTAGCTGCCGGCTACGAGCAGTACTTC	CASSPSTRLAAGYEQYF
TRBV9	TRBD1	NA	TRBJ2-2	TGTGCCAGCAGCCCGGGACAGGGTCGCACCGGGGAGCTGTTTTTT	CASSPGQGRTGELFF
TRBV9	NA	once	TRBJ2-5	TGTGCCAGCAGTAAAACTAACCTCGGACAGATCCAAGAGACCCAGTACTTC	CASSKTNLGQIQETQYF
TRBV27	TRBD2	NA	TRBJ2-3	TGTGCCAGCAGTCTCGGACTAGCCCGGGGGGCAGATACGCAGTATTTT	CASSLGLARGADTQYF
TRBV19	NA	NA	TRBJ2-7	TGTGCCAGTAGTATGGCACCGGGCTACGAGCAGTACTTC	CASSMAPGYEQYF
TRBV14	TRBD2	NA	TRBJ2-7	TGTGCCAGCAGCTTCATTAGCGGGGGGGTCTCCTACGAGCAGTACTTC	CASSFISGGVSYEQYF
TRBV24-1	TRBD2	NA	TRBJ2-7	TGTGCCACCAGTGATTTTGTACCTAGCGGAAGCTCCTACGAGCAGTACTTC	CATSDFVPSGSSYEQYF
TRBV2	TRBD2	few	TRBJ2-1	TGTGCCAGCCGAGCCAGCGGGGGGGAGAGAGGGCAGTTCTTC	CASRASGGERGQFF
TRBV2	NA	NA	TRBJ1-2	TGTGCCAGCAGTGTTCTGGAGAGCTATGGCTACACCTTC	CASSVLESYGYTF
TRBV19	TRBD1	NA	TRBJ2-3	TGTGCCAGTAGTACCCGGGACAGGCGGCTGGCAGATACGCAGTATTTT	CASSTRDRRLADTQYF
TRBV19	TRBD2	NA	TRBJ2-2	TGTGCCAGTAGACAAGGCGTCCGACGGGGAGGGACCGGGGAGCTGTTTTTT	CASRQGVRRGGTGELFF
TRBV19	NA	few	TRBJ1-1	TGTGCCAGTAGCCCCCCGAGGGTCTGGAACACTGAAGCTTTCTTT	CASSPPRVWNTEAFF
TRBV18	NA	NA	TRBJ1-2	TGTGCCAGCTCACCACCCCCCAGGGAAGCTAACTATGGCTACACCTTC	CASSPPPREANYGYTF
TRBV5-5	NA	NA	TRBJ1-4	TGTGCCAGCAGCTTGTCGCTGGACACCCGAAGAGGAACAACTAATGAAAAACTGTTTTTT	CASSLSLDTRRGTTNEKLFF
TRBV6-5	NA	NA	TRBJ1-2	TGTGCCAGCATGCAAGGGAGAGTGAGCGGCTACACCTTC	CASMQGRVSGYTF
TRBV7-9	TRBD1	NA	TRBJ1-1	TGTGCCAGCAGCTTCAGGGCAGGGGGCGTGACTGAAGCTTTCTTT	CASSFRAGGVTEAFF
TRBV7-9	NA	few	TRBJ1-2	TGTGCCAGCAGCTTGTTATGGTCACAGGAGTCCTATGGCTACACCTTC	CASSLLWSQESYGYTF
TRBV24-1	NA	NA	TRBJ2-3	TGTGCCACCAGTGATCCGGGACTTTCCACAGATACGCAGTATTTT	CATSDPGLSTDTQYF
TRBV5-1	TRBD2	NA	TRBJ2-1	TGCGCCAGCAGCCCTAGGACTAGCGGGGGATCCTACAATGAGCAGTTCTTC	CASSPRTSGGSYNEQFF
TRBV12-3/TRBV12-4	TRBD2	NA	TRBJ2-7	TGTGCCAGCAGACCTGGGGGGGTATACGAGCAGTACTTC	CASRPGGVYEQYF
TRBV6-5	TRBD1	NA	TRBJ1-1	TGTGCCACACGCCGAAGGGGGCCCCAGAACACTGAAGCTTTCTTT	CATRRRGPQNTEAFF
TRBV27	TRBD1	NA	TRBJ2-5	TGTGCCAGCAGTTTCGACAGGGGGGGGGAGACCCAGTACTTC	CASSFDRGGETQYF
TRBV6-2/TRBV6-3	NA	NA	TRBJ1-5	TGTGCCAGCAGTTATTCGCGAGCTAATCAGCCCCAGCATTTT	CASSYSRANQPQHF
TRBV3-1/TRBV3-2	TRBD2	NA	TRBJ2-7	TGTGCCAGCCACCCAGGGACTAGCGGGGGGAGCTCCTACGAGCAGTACTTC	CASHPGTSGGSSYEQYF
TRBV13	NA	NA	TRBJ2-3	TGTGCCAGCAGTTACGGGACAGATACGCAGTATTTT	CASSYGTDTQYF
TRBV19	NA	NA	TRBJ1-2	TGTGCCAGTAGTATTAGGGGGTATGGCTACACCTTC	CASSIRGYGYTF
TRBV7-3	TRBD2	NA	TRBJ2-1	TGTGCCAGCAGCTTCGGACTAGCGGAATACAATGAGCAGTTCTTC	CASSFGLAEYNEQFF
TRBV27	NA	NA	TRBJ1-5	TGTGCCAGCAGTTCAGGGGCCTATAGCAATCAGCCCCAGCATTTT	CASSSGAYSNQPQHF
TRBV18	TRBD1	NA	TRBJ2-7	TGTGCCAGCTCACAGGGGACAGGGAGCTCCTACGAGCAGTACTTC	CASSQGTGSSYEQYF
TRBV5-1	NA	NA	TRBJ1-3	TGCGCCAGCAGCTTTACAGGAAACTCTGGAAACACCATATATTTT	CASSFTGNSGNTIYF
TRBV19	TRBD1	once	TRBJ1-1	TGTGCCAGCACCGGACAGGGGGCGTCTGAAGCTTTCTTT	CASTGQGASEAFF
TRBV28	NA	NA	TRBJ1-3	TGTGCCAGCAAAATAGGCCAGTCCAGCGAAGGAACCATATATTTT	CASKIGQSSEGTIYF
TRBV7-9	NA	NA	TRBJ2-7	TGTGCCAGCAGCTTAGCGGGGGGTTCCTACGAGCAGTACTTC	CASSLAGGSYEQYF
TRBV15	NA	NA	TRBJ2-5	TGTGCCACCAGCAGAGAGAGAGAGACCCAGTACTTC	CATSRERETQYF
TRBV18	NA	NA	TRBJ2-7	TGTGCCAGCTCACCACCGATCGTTCAGGGTGAGTTGGAGCAGTACTTC	CASSPPIVQGELEQYF
TRBV6-5	TRBD2	NA	TRBJ2-7	TGTGCCAGCAGTTCTAGCGGGTTCTCCTACGAGCAGTACTTC	CASSSSGFSYEQYF
TRBV4-1	TRBD1	NA	TRBJ1-1	TGCGCCAGCAGCCAGGAGACAGGGCCCACTGAAGCTTTCTTT	CASSQETGPTEAFF
TRBV5-4	NA	NA	TRBJ2-2	TGTGCCAGCAGCTTGATCGGGGTGAACACCGGGGAGCTGTTTTTT	CASSLIGVNTGELFF
TRBV20-1	NA	NA	TRBJ2-2	TGCAGTGCTAGTATTCGCCAGCGATCGAACACCGGGGAGCTGTTTTTT	CSASIRQRSNTGELFF
TRBV4-1	NA	NA	TRBJ2-5	TGCGCCAGCAGCCAAGGGACTGATCAAGAGACCCAGTACTTC	CASSQGTDQETQYF
TRBV29-1	TRBD2	NA	TRBJ2-7	TGCAGCGTTCATGGGAGGGGAGAGCTATACGAGCAGTACTTC	CSVHGRGELYEQYF
TRBV6-5	NA	NA	TRBJ2-7	TGTGCCAGCAGCCGCACAGGGGAGGCCCTTTACGAGCAGTACTTC	CASSRTGEALYEQYF
TRBV2	NA	NA	TRBJ2-2	TGTGCCAGCAGAACCGGGACAATGATGAACACCGGGGAGCTGTTTTTT	CASRTGTMMNTGELFF